This T cell receptor (beta chain) was observed in a study of cytomegalovirus exposure and HLA in healthy donors. Study conclusions and caveats: In a later analysis, about 17,000 TCR beta sequences were associated with HLA alleles at 0.05 false discovery rate. The investigators catalogued about 170 TCR beta chains as cytomegalovirus-associated.

PCR used 60 Vbeta primers and 13 Jbeta primers. Profiled with immunoSEQ multiplex PCR; TCRdb holds only in-frame clones, not every one. This table has about 210,000 clones, about four fifths appearing once. As to this clone: No antigen is known for it.

The origin of this receptor is a woman aged 50 to 60 in good health and CMV-seropositive. Sequencing was done on a sample of PBMCs.

The DNA for the CDR3 is TGCGCCAGCAGTCAAGAGAGAACCCGCCAAGATACGCAGTATTTT. It yields the protein CASSQERTRQDTQYF. The chain links TRBV23-1 to TRBJ2-3, with unresolved D. TRBV23-1 is filed as an ORF, its function uncertain. V dropped 2 bases and J dropped 5 bases, with 14 bases sitting between them. This CDR3 spans 15 amino acids.